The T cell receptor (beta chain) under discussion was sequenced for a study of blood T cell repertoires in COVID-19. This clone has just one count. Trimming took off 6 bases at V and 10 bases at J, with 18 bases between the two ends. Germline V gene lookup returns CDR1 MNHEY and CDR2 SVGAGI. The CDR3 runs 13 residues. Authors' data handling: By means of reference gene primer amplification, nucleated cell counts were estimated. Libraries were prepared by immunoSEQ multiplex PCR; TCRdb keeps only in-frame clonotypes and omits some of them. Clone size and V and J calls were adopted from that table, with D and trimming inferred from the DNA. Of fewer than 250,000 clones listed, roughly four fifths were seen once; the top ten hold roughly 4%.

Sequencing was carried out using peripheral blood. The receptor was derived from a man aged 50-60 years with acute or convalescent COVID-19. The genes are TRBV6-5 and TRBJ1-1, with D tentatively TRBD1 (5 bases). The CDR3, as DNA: TGTGCCAGCAGCCTGAGGCCCCAGGGAACAGCTTTCTTT. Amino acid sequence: CASSLRPQGTAFF.